The subject of this entry is one TCR beta chain. Each recovered donor of Cohort 3 presented with two negative PCRs, clearance, or symptom resolution. These data are taken from a study of blood T cell repertoires in COVID-19. Background on the study: Material from acute and convalescent COVID-19 was sourced from the United States, Italy and Spain. The analysed material was cDNA or gDNA that came from T cells, B-cell-depleted T cells, or PBMCs.

Germline CDR1 and CDR2: LNHDA and SQIVND (reference sequence). The length of the CDR3 is 15 residues. With 6 bases removed from V and 1 base from J, the gap between germline ends came to 13 bases. Original processing notes: Estimation of nucleated cell counts relied on the amplification of reference gene primers. Clones were sequenced by immunoSEQ multiplex PCR, and TCRdb holds only the in-frame ones, with some missing. V and J calls and clone size are given by that table; D and trimming were obtained from the DNA. The sample includes hundreds of thousands of clones, 75% to 90% of them seen just once.

What was sequenced was PBMCs or T cells enriched from blood (not recorded which). The chain has TRBV19 and TRBJ1-3; D not certain. The sequence derives from a man aged 25-45 years who had recovered from COVID-19. The CDR3 DNA reads TGTGCCAGTAGCCTCGCTGCGGGTTCTGGAAACACCATATATTTT. This translates into CASSLAAGSGNTIYF.